Each of the 27 T cell receptor beta chains below was sequenced from the same sample in a study of cytomegalovirus exposure and HLA in healthy donors (dated by TCRdb to 2015 to 2018). The library was produced with the immunoSEQ multiplex PCR assay. For the multiplex PCR, a mixture combining 60 forward primers for TCR Vbeta segments and 13 reverse primers for TCR Jbeta segments was used. TCRdb holds this immuneACCESS table with in-frame rearrangements only. Some clones are missing; in checked studies, unresolved V genes explain under half, and the rest has no known cause. The sample records 200,000 to 250,000 clones, 82% of which are singletons. The leading ten clones occupy 5.4% of the sample. Sequences were obtained from PBMCs. These receptors all stem from a woman aged 40-49 years in good health and CMV-seropositive.

The rearrangement uses TRBV7-2 and TRBJ1-1, with 9 positions matching TRBD1. Looked up from germline, CDR1 is SGHTA and CDR2 is FQGNSA. The CDR3 is 14 residues long. J gave up 5 bases and V 4 bases, and 5 bases lay outside the gene matches. The chain's CDR3 is CASSSTGGKTEAFF. CDR3 sequence (DNA): TGTGCCAGCAGCTCGACAGGGGGAAAAACTGAAGCTTTCTTT.

V gene TRBV5-1 combines with J gene TRBJ1-4; TRBD1 might be the D (5 bases). The V end lost 4 bases, the J end lost 6 bases, and 16 bases lay between the germline ends. The V gene's germline CDR1 is SGHRS and CDR2 YFSETQ. CDR3 length: 15 amino acids. The CDR3 sequence is CASSPAREGYEKLFF. CDR3 bases: TGCGCCAGCAGCCCCGCCAGGGAGGGCTATGAAAAACTGTTTTTT.

J is TRBJ1-2 and V is TRBV7-2, with 7 bases matching TRBD1. V gave up 3 bases and J gave up 4 bases; unmatched junction bases: 5. The length of the CDR3 is 14 residues. Germline lookup yields CDR1 SGHTA and CDR2 FQGNSA. The CDR3 sequence: CASSLAGTAYGYTF. The DNA for the CDR3 is TGTGCCAGCAGCTTGGCTGGGACAGCCTATGGCTACACCTTC.

This chain uses TRBV19 with TRBJ1-2; a weak D match, TRBD1 (5 bases). The V gene's germline CDR1 is LNHDA and CDR2 SQIVND (reference sequence). V shed 6 bases and J shed 4 bases, with 15 bases lying between them. This CDR3 is 14 amino acids long. The CDR3 nucleotides are TGTGCCAGTAGAGGGGAACCAGACACCTATGGCTACACCTTC. It is translated as CASRGEPDTYGYTF.

CDR3 in amino acids: CALLGGSGYTF. CDR3 bases: TGTGCACTACTTGGGGGGTCTGGCTACACCTTC. The rearrangement links TRBV10-3 to TRBJ1-2; D is possibly TRBD1 (5 bases). Germline V gene data show CDR1 as ENHRY and CDR2 as SYGVKD. The CDR3 extends over 11 amino acids.

The J gene is TRBJ2-7, the V gene TRBV6-5, with 9 bases that match TRBD1. Germline assignment: CDR1 MNHEY and CDR2 SVGAGI. The CDR3 length is 14 residues. V shed 6 bases and J 2 bases; nucleotides not matched to a gene: 5. The CDR3 region has the DNA TGTGCCAGCAGACCCGGGACAGGGCCCTACGAGCAGTACTTC. Residues: CASRPGTGPYEQYF.

The chain recombines TRBV5-1 with TRBJ2-3, with 12 bases lining up with TRBD2. This CDR3 comprises 15 residues. V was pared by 4 bases and J by 3 bases, with 3 bases of the junction left unmatched. Germline V CDR1 and CDR2: SGHRS, YFSETQ. CDR3 residues: CASSVLAGGTDTQYF. Written as DNA, the CDR3 is TGCGCCAGCAGCGTACTAGCGGGGGGTACAGATACGCAGTATTTT.

This chain joins TRBV2 and TRBJ2-5; 8 nucleotides line up with TRBD2. This CDR3 has 14 residues. The germline CDR1 and CDR2 sequences are SNHLY and FYNNEI. J lost 11 bases, V lost 4 bases, and 12 bases had no gene match. The CDR3 region has the DNA TGTGCCAGCAGTGGAGAACTAGCGGCCGGTCGGCAGTACTTC. This encodes CASSGELAAGRQYF. Full variable domain (missing parts from reference TRBV2 and TRBJ2-5): EPEVTQTPSHQVTQMGQEVILRCVPISNHLYFYWYRQILGQKVEFLVSFYNNEISEKSEIFDDQFSVERPDGSNFTLKIRSTKLEDSAMYFCASSGELAAGRQYFGPGTRLLVL.

The V gene is TRBV10-2, the J gene TRBJ1-4; 7 bases map to TRBD1. Germline CDR1 reads WSHSY; CDR2 reads SAAADI. The trim removed 2 bases at V and 9 bases at J, leaving 6 bases unmatched. CDR3 length: 14 residues. Here the CDR3 reads CASSEPGGFQKLFF. The DNA for the CDR3 is TGCGCCAGCAGTGAGCCAGGGGGATTTCAAAAACTGTTTTTT.

This sequence joins TRBV2 and TRBJ2-5; 10 bases are a match to TRBD1. There are 16 residues in the CDR3. The trim removed 5 bases at V and 3 bases at J, leaving 9 bases unmatched. Per germline, CDR1 SNHLY and CDR2 FYNNEI. CDR3 sequence (DNA): TGTGCCAGCAGTTGGTCGACAGGGGGCATTAAAGAGACCCAGTACTTC. Amino acid sequence: CASSWSTGGIKETQYF.

The chain uses TRBV7-9 and TRBJ1-2, with 7 nucleotides matching TRBD1. J was trimmed by 1 base and V by 4 bases; bases with no gene match: 6. Germline loops: CDR1 SEHNR, CDR2 FQNEAQ (reference sequence). The CDR3 totals 15 residues. The CDR3 sequence is CASSSTGDFNYGYTF. The CDR3 nucleotides read TGTGCCAGCAGCTCTACAGGGGACTTTAACTATGGCTACACCTTC.

Comments on this clone: The same CDR3 can be traced to other DNA sequences in this sample. V is TRBV18 and J is TRBJ1-1, with D possibly TRBD1 on 5 matching bases. The CDR3 spans 13 residues. The V and J ends lost 5 bases and 0 bases respectively, with 7 bases between them. The V gene's germline CDR1 is KGHSH and CDR2 LQKENI. CDR3 DNA sequence: TGTGCCAGCTCAGGACAACTGAACACTGAAGCTTTCTTT. Encoded protein: CASSGQLNTEAFF.

The chain couples TRBV4-2 to TRBJ1-2; the match to TRBD1 covers 9 bases. J gave up 1 base and V 4 bases, and 7 bases lay outside the gene matches. Per the germline V gene, CDR1 is LGHNA and CDR2 is YNFKEQ. This CDR3 has 16 amino acids. The CDR3 DNA sequence: TGTGCCAGCAGCCTCCCTAGGACAGGGGATAACTATGGCTACACCTTC. Translating it yields CASSLPRTGDNYGYTF.

The chain couples TRBV6-4 to TRBJ2-1; 8 bases fit TRBD2. Germline V gene sequence: CDR1 MRHNA, CDR2 SNTAGT. The CDR3 runs to 15 residues. The J segment lost 1 base and the V segment lost 6 bases, leaving 5 bases of the junction unmatched. CDR3 sequence: CASSVSGVSYNEQFF. The CDR3 DNA reads as TGTGCCAGCAGCGTTAGCGGGGTTTCCTACAATGAGCAGTTCTTC.

The chain links TRBV29-1 to TRBJ2-7; 10 nucleotides line up with TRBD2. Germline trimming cut 6 bases from V and 5 bases from J; bases unmatched to any gene: 10. This CDR3 has 14 amino acids. The germline CDR1 and CDR2 sequences are SQVTM and ANQGSEA. CDR3 residues: CSVSGGAESNEQYF. For the CDR3, the DNA is TGCAGCGTCAGCGGGGGGGCTGAGTCCAACGAGCAGTACTTC.

Of note for this clone: Relative to the germline gene, one junction end is altered; a read error may explain this. This chain connects TRBV7-9 to TRBJ2-3, with a possible D match to TRBD1 (6 bases). The CDR3 is made up of 17 amino acids. CDR1 and CDR2 (germline): SEHNR, FQNEAQ (reference sequence). CDR3 residues: CSSSHPFLGQNTDTQYF. CDR3 DNA: TGTTCCAGCAGCCATCCTTTTCTAGGACAGAACACAGATACGCAGTATTTT. Variable domain in full (rest from reference TRBV7-9 and TRBJ2-3): DTGVSQNPRHKITKRGQNVTFRCDPISEHNRLYWYRQTLGQGPEFLTYFQNEAQLEKSRLLSDRFSAERPKGSFSTLEIQRTEQGDSAMYLCSSSHPFLGQNTDTQYFGPGTRLTVL.

J is TRBJ2-3 and V is TRBV11-2, with 12 bases lining up with TRBD2. V lost 5 bases and J lost 0; bases outside the gene matches: 3. CDR3 length equals 16 residues. Germline V lookup: CDR1 SGHAT, CDR2 FQNNGV. In DNA form, the CDR3 reads TGTGCCAGCAGCCTAGCGGGGGGGCCGAGCACAGATACGCAGTATTTT. Translated: CASSLAGGPSTDTQYF. Complete variable domain (other parts from reference TRBV11-2 and TRBJ2-3): EAGVAQSPRYKIIEKRQSVAFWCNPISGHATLYWYQQILGQGPKLLIQFQNNGVVDDSQLPKDRFSAERLKGVDSTLKIQPAKLEDSAVYLCASSLAGGPSTDTQYFGPGTRLTVL.

The V call is TRBV5-4, the J call TRBJ2-2; 11 nucleotides align to TRBD1. This CDR3 comprises 16 residues. The V and J ends lost 4 bases and 3 bases, in that order; junction bases with no gene match: 5. Germline lookup yields CDR1 SGHNT and CDR2 YYREEE (reference sequence). The CDR3 bases are TGTGCCAGCAGCCTGGACAGGGGGCAATACACCGGGGAGCTGTTTTTT. Translation gives CASSLDRGQYTGELFF.

This clone came up a few times. The chain uses TRBV6-5 and TRBJ1-2, with TRBD1 identical over 10 bases. V was clipped by 8 bases and J by 3 bases; unmatched bases: 6. Looked up from germline, CDR1 is MNHEY and CDR2 is SVGAGI. The CDR3 covers 14 residues. The CDR3 bases are TGTGCCAGCGCTGACAGGGGGCGCGACTATGGCTACACCTTC. Encoded protein: CASADRGRDYGYTF.

This chain joins TRBV5-6 and TRBJ1-1; D gene unclear. Germline lookup yields CDR1 SGHDT and CDR2 YYEEEE. This CDR3 is 13 amino acids long. Deletions cut 3 bases from V and 5 bases from J, with 11 bases between. This CDR3 reads CASSSVSRTEAFF. The CDR3 coding sequence is TGTGCCAGCAGCTCGGTAAGTCGGACTGAAGCTTTCTTT.

This clone was found a few times. The V gene is TRBV4-3, the J gene TRBJ1-2, with TRBD1 as a possible D gene (6 bases). The CDR3 length is 16 residues. The V and J ends lost 1 base and 8 bases respectively, with 20 bases between them. Germline V lookup: CDR1 LGHNA, CDR2 YSLEER. This CDR3 is CASSQVPQGIGSGYTF. The CDR3 DNA reads TGCGCCAGCAGCCAAGTCCCTCAGGGGATTGGAAGCGGCTACACCTTC.

The rearrangement links TRBV7-2 to TRBJ1-2; a weak D match, TRBD1 (5 bases). This CDR3 is built from 13 residues. Deletions cut 6 bases from V and 4 bases from J, with 12 bases between. Germline values: CDR1 SGHTA, CDR2 FQGNSA. The CDR3 DNA follows: TGTGCCAGCAGGTCAGGGTGGGGCTATGGCTACACCTTC. As protein: CASRSGWGYGYTF.

The chain has TRBV5-6 and TRBJ1-1; TRBD1 might be the D (6 bases). V lost 4 bases and J 5 bases, leaving 6 bases between the germline ends. Germline V gene lookup returns CDR1 SGHDT and CDR2 YYEEEE. The CDR3 sequence is 11 residues long. CDR3 bases: TGTGCCAGCAGCCAGGGGACTGAAGCTTTCTTT. Translating it yields CASSQGTEAFF.

The J gene is TRBJ2-2, the V gene TRBV9, with 7 bases that match TRBD2. This CDR3 spans 15 amino acids. The ends lost 0 bases at V and 5 bases at J; junction bases unmatched: 4. Germline values: CDR1 SGDLS, CDR2 YYNGEE. CDR3 sequence reads: CASSVVDSGTGELFF. The CDR3 DNA is TGTGCCAGCAGCGTAGTCGATAGCGGGACCGGGGAGCTGTTTTTT.

V is TRBV18 and J is TRBJ1-1; 7 nucleotides match TRBD1. J was trimmed by 12 bases and V by 4 bases; bases with no gene match: 17. The CDR3 has 15 amino acids. Germline V CDR1 and CDR2: KGHSH, LQKENI. The CDR3 sequence: CASSLAGTARTGPFF. Written as DNA, the CDR3 is TGTGCCAGCTCACTCGCCGGGACAGCCCGTACCGGCCCTTTCTTT.

The chain employs TRBV2 and TRBJ1-4; D remains ambiguous. The V gene's germline CDR1 is SNHLY and CDR2 FYNNEI. Trimming shortened V by 4 bases and J by 7 bases, and 16 bases separated the two germline ends. The CDR3 consists of 15 residues. This chain's CDR3 is CASSVRHPSGEKLFF. CDR3 nucleotides: TGTGCCAGCAGTGTTAGACATCCCAGTGGTGAAAAACTGTTTTTT.

In nucleotides, the CDR3 is TGTGCCAGCAGTGACTACCGAGTGGAGACCCAGTACTTC. It translates to CASSDYRVETQYF. V gene TRBV6-5 combines with J gene TRBJ2-5, with D perhaps TRBD2 (5 bases). Germline V gene sequence: CDR1 MNHEY, CDR2 SVGAGI. Trimming took 5 bases from V and 5 from J, leaving 12 bases between them. The CDR3 sequence is 13 residues long.